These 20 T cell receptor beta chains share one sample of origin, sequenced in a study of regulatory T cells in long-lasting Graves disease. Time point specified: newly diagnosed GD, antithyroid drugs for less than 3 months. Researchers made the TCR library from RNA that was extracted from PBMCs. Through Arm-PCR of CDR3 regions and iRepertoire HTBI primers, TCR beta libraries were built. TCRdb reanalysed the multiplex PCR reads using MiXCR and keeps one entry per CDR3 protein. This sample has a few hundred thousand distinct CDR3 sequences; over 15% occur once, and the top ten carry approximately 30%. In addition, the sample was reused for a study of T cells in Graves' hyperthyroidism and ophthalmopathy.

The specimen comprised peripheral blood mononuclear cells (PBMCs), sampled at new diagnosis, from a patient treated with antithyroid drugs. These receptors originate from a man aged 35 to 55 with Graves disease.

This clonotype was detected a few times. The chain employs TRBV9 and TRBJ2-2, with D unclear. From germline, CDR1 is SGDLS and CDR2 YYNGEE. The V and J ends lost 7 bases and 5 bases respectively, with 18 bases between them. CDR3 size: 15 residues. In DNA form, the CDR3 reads TGTGCCAGCCACTCACCTGGGAAGGGTACCGGGGAGCTGTTTTTT. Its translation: CASHSPGKGTGELFF.

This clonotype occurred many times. The CDR3 reads CSARDWDPKPPRVEQFF. As DNA, the CDR3 is TGCAGTGCTAGAGATTGGGACCCAAAGCCCCCTCGGGTTGAGCAGTTCTTC. This sequence joins TRBV20-1 and TRBJ2-1; TRBD1 or TRBD2 may be the D gene (5 bases each). Trimming pared 0 bases from V and 9 bases from J, leaving 24 bases between. This CDR3 has 17 amino acids. The germline V gene encodes CDR1 DFQATT and CDR2 SNEGSKA (reference sequence).

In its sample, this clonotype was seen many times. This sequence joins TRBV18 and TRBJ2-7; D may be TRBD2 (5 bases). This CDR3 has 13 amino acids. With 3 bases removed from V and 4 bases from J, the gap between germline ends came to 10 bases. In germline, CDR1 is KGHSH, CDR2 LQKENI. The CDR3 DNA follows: TGTGCCAGCTCACCGTCATCGGGGTACGAGCAGTACTTC. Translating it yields CASSPSSGYEQYF.

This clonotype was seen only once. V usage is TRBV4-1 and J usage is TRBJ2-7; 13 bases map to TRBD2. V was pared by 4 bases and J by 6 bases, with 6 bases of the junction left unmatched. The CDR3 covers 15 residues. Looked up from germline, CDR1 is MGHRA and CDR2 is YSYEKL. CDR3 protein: CASSRGTSGTGEQYF. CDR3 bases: TGCGCCAGCAGCCGAGGGACTAGCGGGACGGGCGAGCAGTACTTC.

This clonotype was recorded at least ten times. CDR3 sequence reads: CASSLRTGLADTQYF. The DNA of the CDR3 is TGTGCCAGCAGCTTAAGGACAGGGTTAGCAGATACGCAGTATTTT. The chain combines TRBV7-3 with TRBJ2-3; 8 bases agree with TRBD1. This CDR3 has 15 amino acids. J gave up 4 bases and V 1 base, and 4 bases lay outside the gene matches. Germline CDR1 is SGHTA and CDR2 is FQGTGA.

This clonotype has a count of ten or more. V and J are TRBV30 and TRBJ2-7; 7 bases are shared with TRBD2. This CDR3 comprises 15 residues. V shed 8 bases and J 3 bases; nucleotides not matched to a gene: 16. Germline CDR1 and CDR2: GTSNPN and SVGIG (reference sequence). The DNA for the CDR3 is TGTGCCGCCTGCCTTATGGGAGGGAGGTACTACGAGCAGTACTTC. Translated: CAACLMGGRYYEQYF.

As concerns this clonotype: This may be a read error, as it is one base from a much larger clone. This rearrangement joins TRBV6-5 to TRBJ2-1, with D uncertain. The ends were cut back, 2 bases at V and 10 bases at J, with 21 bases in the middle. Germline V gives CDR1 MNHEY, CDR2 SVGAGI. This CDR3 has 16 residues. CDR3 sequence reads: CASSYTMTRSSYEQFF. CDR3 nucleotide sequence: TGTGCCAGCAGTTACACCATGACGCGTAGCTCCTACGAGCAGTTCTTC.

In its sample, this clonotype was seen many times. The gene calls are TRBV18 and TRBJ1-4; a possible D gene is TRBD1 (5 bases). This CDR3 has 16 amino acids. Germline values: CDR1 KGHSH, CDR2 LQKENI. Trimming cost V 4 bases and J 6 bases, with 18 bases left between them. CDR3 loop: CASSHASGSIDEKLFF. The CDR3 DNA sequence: TGTGCCAGCTCACATGCATCAGGGAGCATAGATGAAAAACTGTTTTTT. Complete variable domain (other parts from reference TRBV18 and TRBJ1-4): NAGVMQNPRHLVRRRGQEARLRCSPMKGHSHVYWYRQLPEEGLKFMVYLQKENIIDESGMPKERFSAEFPKEGPSILRIQQVVRGDSAAYFCASSHASGSIDEKLFFGSGTQLSVL.

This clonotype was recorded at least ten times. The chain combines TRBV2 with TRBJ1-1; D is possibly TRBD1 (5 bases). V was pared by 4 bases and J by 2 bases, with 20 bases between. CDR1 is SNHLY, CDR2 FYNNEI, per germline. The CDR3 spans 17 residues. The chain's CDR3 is CASSVSTDQGGNTEAFF. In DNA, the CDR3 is TGTGCCAGCAGTGTGTCGACAGACCAGGGAGGTAACACTGAAGCTTTCTTT.

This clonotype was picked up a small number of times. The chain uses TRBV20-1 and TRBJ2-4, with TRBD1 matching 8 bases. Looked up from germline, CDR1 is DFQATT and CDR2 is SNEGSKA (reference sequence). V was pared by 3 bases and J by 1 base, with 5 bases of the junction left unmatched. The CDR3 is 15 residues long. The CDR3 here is CSARLGQDAKNIQYF. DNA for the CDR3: TGCAGTGCTAGGCTGGGACAGGACGCCAAAAACATTCAGTACTTC.

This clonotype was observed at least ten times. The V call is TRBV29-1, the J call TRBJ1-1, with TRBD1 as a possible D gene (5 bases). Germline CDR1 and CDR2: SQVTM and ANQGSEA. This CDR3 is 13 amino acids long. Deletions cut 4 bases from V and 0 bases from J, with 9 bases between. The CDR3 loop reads CSVGTDMNTEAFF. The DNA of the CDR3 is TGCAGCGTTGGGACGGACATGAACACTGAAGCTTTCTTT.

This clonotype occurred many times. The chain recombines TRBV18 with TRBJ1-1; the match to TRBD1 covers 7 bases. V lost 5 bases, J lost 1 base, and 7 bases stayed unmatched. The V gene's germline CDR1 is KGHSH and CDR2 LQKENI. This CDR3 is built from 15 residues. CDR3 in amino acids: CASSFEGGTNTEAFF. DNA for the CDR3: TGTGCCAGCTCATTCGAAGGGGGCACGAACACTGAAGCTTTCTTT.

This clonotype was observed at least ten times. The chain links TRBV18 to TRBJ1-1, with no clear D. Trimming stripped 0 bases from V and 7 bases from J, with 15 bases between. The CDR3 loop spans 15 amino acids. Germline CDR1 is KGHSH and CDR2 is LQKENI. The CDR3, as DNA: TGTGCCAGCTCACCACCGTGGCACCTGAACGGTGAAGCTTTCTTT. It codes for CASSPPWHLNGEAFF.

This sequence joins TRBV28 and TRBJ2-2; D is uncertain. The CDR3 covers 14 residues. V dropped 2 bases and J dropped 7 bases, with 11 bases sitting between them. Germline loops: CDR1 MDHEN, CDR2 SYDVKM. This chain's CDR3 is CASSLVGLNGELFF. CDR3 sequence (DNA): TGTGCCAGCAGTTTAGTAGGGTTGAACGGGGAGCTGTTTTTT.

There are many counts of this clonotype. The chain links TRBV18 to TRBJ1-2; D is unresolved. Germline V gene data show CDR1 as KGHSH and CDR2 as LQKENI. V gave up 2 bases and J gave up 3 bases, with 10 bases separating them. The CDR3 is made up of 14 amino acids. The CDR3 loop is CASSPSGQYYGYTF. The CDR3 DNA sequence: TGTGCCAGCTCACCATCCGGGCAGTACTATGGCTACACCTTC.

Here the CDR3 reads CASSESFRGWANEKLFF. The CDR3 DNA reads as TGTGCCAGCAGTGAATCTTTCCGCGGTTGGGCTAATGAAAAACTGTTTTTT. The rearrangement links TRBV25-1 to TRBJ1-4; the D is unclear. This CDR3 has 17 amino acids. V was shortened by 1 base and J by 3 bases, with 15 bases between the two germline ends. CDR1 and CDR2 (germline): MGHDK, SYGVNS. Complete variable domain (other parts from reference TRBV25-1 and TRBJ1-4): EADIYQTPRYLVIGTGKKITLECSQTMGHDKMYWYQQDPGMELHLIHYSYGVNSTEKGDLSSESTVSRIRTEHFPLTLESARPSHTSQYLCASSESFRGWANEKLFFGSGTQLSVL.

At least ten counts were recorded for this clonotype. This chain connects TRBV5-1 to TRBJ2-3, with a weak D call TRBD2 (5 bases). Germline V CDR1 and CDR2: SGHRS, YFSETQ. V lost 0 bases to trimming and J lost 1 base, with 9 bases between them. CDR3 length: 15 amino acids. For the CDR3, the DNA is TGCGCCAGCAGCTTGGCGTTGGGAGGCACAGATACGCAGTATTTT. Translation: CASSLALGGTDTQYF.

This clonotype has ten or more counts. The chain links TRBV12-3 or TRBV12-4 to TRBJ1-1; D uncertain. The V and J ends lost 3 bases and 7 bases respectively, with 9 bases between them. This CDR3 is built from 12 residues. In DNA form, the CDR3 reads TGTGCCAGCAGTTTCCAGACGTATGAAGCTTTCTTT. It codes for CASSFQTYEAFF.

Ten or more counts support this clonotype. CDR3 in amino acids: CASSLSNPYNEQFF. The CDR3 DNA is TGTGCCAGCAGTTTGAGCAATCCCTACAATGAGCAGTTCTTC. V gene TRBV28 combines with J gene TRBJ2-1; D remains unclear. Germline-derived CDR1 and CDR2 are MDHEN and SYDVKM. Trimming took off 3 bases at V and 2 bases at J, with 8 bases between the two ends. The CDR3 has 14 residues.

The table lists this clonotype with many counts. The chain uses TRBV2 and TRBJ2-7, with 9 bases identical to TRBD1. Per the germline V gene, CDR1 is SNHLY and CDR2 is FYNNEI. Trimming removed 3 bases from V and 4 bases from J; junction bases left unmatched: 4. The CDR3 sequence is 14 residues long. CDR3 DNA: TGTGCCAGCAGTGACCAGGGACAGGGTTACGAGCAGTACTTC. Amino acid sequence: CASSDQGQGYEQYF. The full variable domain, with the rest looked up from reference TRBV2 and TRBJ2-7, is EPEVTQTPSHQVTQMGQEVILRCVPISNHLYFYWYRQILGQKVEFLVSFYNNEISEKSEIFDDQFSVERPDGSNFTLKIRSTKLEDSAMYFCASSDQGQGYEQYFGPGTRLTVT.